The present T cell receptor (beta chain) was sequenced within a study of CD8+ T cells in alopecia areata. Sorting of CD4+ and CD8+ T cells was performed on PBMCs. Extracted from the samples, RNA was reverse transcribed into cDNA to serve as the sequencing template. Some clones are missing from TCRdb's copy, which holds only in-frame ones; the method was immunoSEQ multiplex PCR. The data show some 170,000 clones, around 71% seen once. As regards this clone: Its specificity is not known. Other DNA sequences in the sample encode the same CDR3.

Study findings and constraints: Lesional scalp displayed greater clonality than normal scalp, most notably in alopecia totalis/universalis. Normal skin contains resident alphabeta T cells, and these are also sequenced in scalp samples.

The CDR3 runs 12 residues. V lost 1 base, J lost 7 bases, and 8 bases lay in between. In germline, CDR1 is MGHRA, CDR2 YSYEKL. V is TRBV4-1 and J is TRBJ2-7; a weak D match, TRBD1 (6 bases). Sequences were derived from CD8+ T cells sorted from blood, sampled at week 0. The clonotype was recovered from a human donor with alopecia areata. This CDR3 reads CASSQGRGEQYF. The CDR3, as DNA: TGCGCCAGCAGCCAAGGCAGGGGAGAGCAGTACTTC.